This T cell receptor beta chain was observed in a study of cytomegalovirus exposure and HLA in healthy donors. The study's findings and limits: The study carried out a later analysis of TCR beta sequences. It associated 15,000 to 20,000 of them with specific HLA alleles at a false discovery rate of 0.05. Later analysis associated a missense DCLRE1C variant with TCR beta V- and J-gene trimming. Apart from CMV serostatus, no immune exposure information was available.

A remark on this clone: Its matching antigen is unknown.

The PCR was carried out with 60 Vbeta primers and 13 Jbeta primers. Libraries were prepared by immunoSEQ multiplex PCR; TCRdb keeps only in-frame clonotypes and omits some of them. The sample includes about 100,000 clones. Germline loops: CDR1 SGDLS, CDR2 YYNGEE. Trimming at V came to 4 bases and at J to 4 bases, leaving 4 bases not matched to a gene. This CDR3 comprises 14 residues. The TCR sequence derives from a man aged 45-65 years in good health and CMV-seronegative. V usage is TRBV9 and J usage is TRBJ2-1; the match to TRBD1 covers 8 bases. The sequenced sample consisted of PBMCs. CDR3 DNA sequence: TGTGCCAGCAGCCCGGACAGGGCGTACAATGAGCAGTTCTTC. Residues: CASSPDRAYNEQFF.